These 14 T cell receptor beta chains were all obtained from the same sample, sequenced in a study of beta chain features in type 1 diabetes. The study reverse transcribed the entire isolated RNA, so it sequenced expressed TCRB transcripts. Method: immunoSEQ multiplex PCR; TCRdb's copy keeps in-frame clones and lacks some. The sample consists of nearly 350,000 clones, roughly 8% of them appearing once. The sequenced sample consisted of central memory CD4+ T cells from blood. These receptor sequences come from a woman in her late teens or twenties in good health.

This chain connects TRBV5-1 to TRBJ1-1; D unresolved. Germline CDR1 and CDR2: SGHRS and YFSETQ. The CDR3 runs to 13 residues. V shed 5 bases and J shed 6 bases, with 14 bases lying between them. CDR3 amino acids: CASSVLDGSEAFF. The CDR3 DNA reads TGCGCCAGCAGTGTCCTCGACGGGTCTGAAGCTTTCTTT.

This clone occurred a few times. The V gene is TRBV14, the J gene TRBJ1-1, with D possibly being TRBD1 (5 bases). V was pared by 1 base and J by 8 bases, with 14 bases between. CDR3 size: 14 residues. Germline CDR1 is SGHDN and CDR2 is FVKESK. As DNA, the CDR3 is TGTGCCAGCAGCCAAGCAGTGGGGGAACGAGAAGCTTTCTTT. It encodes CASSQAVGEREAFF.

The J gene is TRBJ2-1, the V gene TRBV5-6; 12 bases map to TRBD2. CDR1 SGHDT and CDR2 YYEEEE come from the germline V gene. The CDR3 sequence is 14 residues long. Trimming took 7 bases from V and 10 from J; bases not matched to a gene: 9. The CDR3 is CASGRLAGAVEQFF. CDR3 nucleotides: TGTGCCAGCGGCCGACTAGCGGGAGCGGTAGAGCAGTTCTTC.

The chain is built from TRBV5-1 and TRBJ2-3; 15 bases are shared with TRBD2. Per the germline V gene, CDR1 is SGHRS and CDR2 is YFSETQ. V trimming: 3 bases; J trimming: 3 bases; junction bases outside the gene matches: 11. CDR3 length equals 19 residues. CDR3 in amino acids: CASSSGLAGGPRVTDTQYF. The CDR3 DNA sequence: TGCGCCAGCAGCTCTGGACTAGCGGGAGGGCCTAGGGTTACAGATACGCAGTATTTT.

This clone was seen a handful of times. This chain joins TRBV29-1 and TRBJ1-1; a possible D gene is TRBD1 (6 bases). Trimming removed 6 bases from V and 1 base from J, with 12 bases in between. Germline V gives CDR1 SQVTM, CDR2 ANQGSEA. The CDR3 loop spans 13 amino acids. CDR3 nucleotide sequence: TGCAGCGTCGGACAGAACCGGAACACTGAAGCTTTCTTT. Its protein product is CSVGQNRNTEAFF.

J is TRBJ2-3 and V is TRBV13; TRBD2 aligns across 11 bases. The CDR3 spans 16 residues. CDR1 is PRHDT, CDR2 FYEKMQ, per germline (reference sequence). After removal of 5 bases from V and 5 bases from J, the junction contained 9 bases not matched to a gene. Here the CDR3 reads CASSQRLAGMLDTQYF. CDR3 DNA sequence: TGTGCCAGCAGCCAGCGACTAGCGGGAATGTTAGATACGCAGTATTTT.

The rearrangement uses TRBV7-9 and TRBJ2-3; D not resolved. CDR3 length: 13 residues. Germline V gene sequence: CDR1 SEHNR, CDR2 FQNEAQ (reference sequence). V shed 3 bases and J shed 6 bases, with 10 bases lying between them. CDR3 nucleotide sequence: TGTGCCAGCAGCTTTGTAGTTTCCGATACGCAGTATTTT. It translates to CASSFVVSDTQYF.

This clone has more than one count but fewer than ten. The rearrangement joins TRBV28 to TRBJ1-5; 9 nucleotides match TRBD1. The CDR3 length is 14 residues. Germline V CDR1 and CDR2: MDHEN, SYDVKM. V lost 5 bases to trimming and J lost 10 bases; unmatched junction nucleotides: 9. The CDR3 nucleotides read TGTGCCAGCAGTAAGGGACAGGGAGAGTCCCCCCAGCATTTT. Translated: CASSKGQGESPQHF.

The chain is built from TRBV5-1 and TRBJ1-5, with 7 bases lining up with TRBD1. This CDR3 spans 14 amino acids. In germline, CDR1 is SGHRS, CDR2 YFSETQ. Trimming took 0 bases from V and 6 from J; bases not matched to a gene: 3. The CDR3 here is CASSLGQGGQPQHF. CDR3 sequence (DNA): TGCGCCAGCAGCTTGGGACAGGGTGGTCAGCCCCAGCATTTT.

This clone was seen a handful of times. The chain carries TRBV7-2 and TRBJ2-2; D is uncertain. CDR3 length: 15 residues. The germline V and J ends were trimmed by 4 bases and 5 bases, with 14 bases remaining between them. Germline CDR1 is SGHTA and CDR2 is FQGNSA. In nucleotides, the CDR3 is TGTGCCAGCAGCTGGCAACTGGGGTCTACCGGGGAGCTGTTTTTT. It translates to CASSWQLGSTGELFF.

The chain combines TRBV11-2 with TRBJ2-1; possible D gene TRBD2, 5 bases. The CDR3 loop spans 16 amino acids. Trimming pared 0 bases from V and 2 bases from J, leaving 11 bases between. Germline values: CDR1 SGHAT, CDR2 FQNNGV. This chain's CDR3 is CASSLDGEAAYNEQFF. CDR3 DNA sequence: TGTGCCAGCAGCTTAGATGGGGAAGCGGCCTACAATGAGCAGTTCTTC.

This clone was detected only a few times. The CDR3, as DNA: TGTGCCAGCAGCTTTGCGGGCTCCTACGAGCAGTACTTC. It codes for CASSFAGSYEQYF. J is TRBJ2-7 and V is TRBV7-2; possibly TRBD2 for D (5 bases). Germline values: CDR1 SGHTA, CDR2 FQGNSA. The CDR3 runs to 13 residues. With 3 bases removed from V and 0 bases from J, the gap between germline ends came to 6 bases.

This clone was counted between two and nine times. The chain has TRBV2 and TRBJ2-1; weak D call: TRBD1 (5 bases). Trimming took 4 bases from V and 7 from J, leaving 14 bases between them. Per germline, CDR1 SNHLY and CDR2 FYNNEI. The CDR3 sequence is 14 residues long. The CDR3 bases are TGTGCCAGCAGTGTTCTTAGGGGTGGGAATGAGCAGTTCTTC. Translating it yields CASSVLRGGNEQFF.

This clone has only a few counts. One end of the junction varies from germline; a read error may be responsible. The chain is built from TRBV5-4 and TRBJ2-1; D uncertain. CDR1 SGHNT and CDR2 YYREEE come from the germline V gene (reference sequence). The CDR3 loop spans 13 amino acids. The CDR3 nucleotides read TGCGCCAGCAGCCAAGCCAAATACAATGAGCAGTTCTTC. Translating gives CASSQAKYNEQFF.